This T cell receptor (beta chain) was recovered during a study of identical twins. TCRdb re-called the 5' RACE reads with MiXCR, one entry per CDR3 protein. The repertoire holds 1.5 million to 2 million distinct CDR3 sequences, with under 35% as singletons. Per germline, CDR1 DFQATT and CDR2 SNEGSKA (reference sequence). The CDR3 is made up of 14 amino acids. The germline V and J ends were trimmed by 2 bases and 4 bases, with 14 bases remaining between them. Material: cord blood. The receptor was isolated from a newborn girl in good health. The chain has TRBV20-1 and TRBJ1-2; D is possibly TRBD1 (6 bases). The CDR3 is CSARFLRGFYGYTF. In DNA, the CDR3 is TGCAGTGCTAGATTTCTTAGGGGGTTCTATGGCTACACCTTC.